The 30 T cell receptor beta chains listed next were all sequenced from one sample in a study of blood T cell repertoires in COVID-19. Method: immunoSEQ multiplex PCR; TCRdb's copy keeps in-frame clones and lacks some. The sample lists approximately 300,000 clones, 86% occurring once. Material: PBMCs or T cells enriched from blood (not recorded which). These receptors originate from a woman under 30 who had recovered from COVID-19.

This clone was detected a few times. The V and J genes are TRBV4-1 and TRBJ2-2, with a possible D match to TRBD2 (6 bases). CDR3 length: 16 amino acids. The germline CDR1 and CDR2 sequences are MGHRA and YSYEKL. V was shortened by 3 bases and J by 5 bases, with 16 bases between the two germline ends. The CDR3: CASSQNAAGRTGELFF. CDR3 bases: TGCGCCAGCAGCCAGAATGCGGCGGGGAGGACCGGGGAGCTGTTTTTT.

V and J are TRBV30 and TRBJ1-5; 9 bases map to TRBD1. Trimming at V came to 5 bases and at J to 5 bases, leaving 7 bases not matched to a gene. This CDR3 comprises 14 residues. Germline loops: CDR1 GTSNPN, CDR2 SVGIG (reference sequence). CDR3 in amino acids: CAWARDRGDQPQHF. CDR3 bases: TGTGCCTGGGCAAGAGACAGGGGGGATCAGCCCCAGCATTTT.

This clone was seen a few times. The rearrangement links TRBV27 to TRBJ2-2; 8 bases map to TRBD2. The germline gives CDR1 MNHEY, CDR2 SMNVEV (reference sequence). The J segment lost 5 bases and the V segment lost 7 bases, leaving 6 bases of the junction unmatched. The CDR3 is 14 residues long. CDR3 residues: CASNLLAGTGELFF. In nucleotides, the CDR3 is TGTGCCAGCAATCTGTTAGCGGGAACCGGGGAGCTGTTTTTT.

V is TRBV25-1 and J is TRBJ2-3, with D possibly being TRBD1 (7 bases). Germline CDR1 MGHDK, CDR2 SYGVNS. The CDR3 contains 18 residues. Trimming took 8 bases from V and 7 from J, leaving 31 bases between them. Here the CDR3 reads CASEAAEGQPFFVYTQYF. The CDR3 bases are TGTGCCAGCGAAGCGGCGGAGGGACAGCCCTTTTTCGTATATACGCAGTATTTT.

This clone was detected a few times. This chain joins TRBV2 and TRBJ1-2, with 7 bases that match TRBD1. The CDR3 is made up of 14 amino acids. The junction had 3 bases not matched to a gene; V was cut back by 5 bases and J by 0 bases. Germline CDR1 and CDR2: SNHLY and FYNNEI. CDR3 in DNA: TGTGCCAGCAGTTGGACAGGAGCTAACTATGGCTACACCTTC. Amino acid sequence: CASSWTGANYGYTF.

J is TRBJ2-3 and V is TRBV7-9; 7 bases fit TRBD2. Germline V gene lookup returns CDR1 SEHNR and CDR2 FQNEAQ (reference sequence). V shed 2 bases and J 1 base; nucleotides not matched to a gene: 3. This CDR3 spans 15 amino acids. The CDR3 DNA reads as TGTGCCAGCAGCTTAACGGCGGGGGGCACAGATACGCAGTATTTT. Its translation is CASSLTAGGTDTQYF.

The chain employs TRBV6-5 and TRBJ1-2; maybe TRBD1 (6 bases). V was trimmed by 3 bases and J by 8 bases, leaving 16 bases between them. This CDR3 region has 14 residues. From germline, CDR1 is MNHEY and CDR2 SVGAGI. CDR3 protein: CASSYGGLLEGYTF. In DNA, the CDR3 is TGTGCCAGCAGTTATGGGGGCCTACTAGAGGGCTACACCTTC.

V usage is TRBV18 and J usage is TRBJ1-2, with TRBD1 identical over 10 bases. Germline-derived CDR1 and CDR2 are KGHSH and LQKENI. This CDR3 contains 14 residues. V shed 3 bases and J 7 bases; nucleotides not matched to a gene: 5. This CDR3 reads CASSPGQGRFGYTF. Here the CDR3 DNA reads TGTGCCAGCTCACCGGGACAGGGGCGGTTTGGCTACACCTTC. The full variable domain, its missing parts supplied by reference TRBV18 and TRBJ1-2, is NAGVMQNPRHLVRRRGQEARLRCSPMKGHSHVYWYRQLPEEGLKFMVYLQKENIIDESGMPKERFSAEFPKEGPSILRIQQVVRGDSAAYFCASSPGQGRFGYTFGSGTRLTVV.

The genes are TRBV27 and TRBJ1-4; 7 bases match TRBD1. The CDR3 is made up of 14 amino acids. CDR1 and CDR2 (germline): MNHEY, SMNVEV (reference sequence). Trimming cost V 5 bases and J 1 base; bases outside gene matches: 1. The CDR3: CASSRTGTNEKLFF. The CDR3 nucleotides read TGTGCCAGCAGTAGGACAGGAACTAATGAAAAACTGTTTTTT.

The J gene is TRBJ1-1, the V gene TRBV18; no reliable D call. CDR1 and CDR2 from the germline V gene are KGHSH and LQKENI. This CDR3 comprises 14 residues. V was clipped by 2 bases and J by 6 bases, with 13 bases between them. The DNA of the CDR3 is TGTGCCAGCTCACCAATACCACTCCCGGCTGAAGCTTTCTTT. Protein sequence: CASSPIPLPAEAFF. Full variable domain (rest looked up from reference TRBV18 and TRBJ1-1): NAGVMQNPRHLVRRRGQEARLRCSPMKGHSHVYWYRQLPEEGLKFMVYLQKENIIDESGMPKERFSAEFPKEGPSILRIQQVVRGDSAAYFCASSPIPLPAEAFFGQGTRLTVV.

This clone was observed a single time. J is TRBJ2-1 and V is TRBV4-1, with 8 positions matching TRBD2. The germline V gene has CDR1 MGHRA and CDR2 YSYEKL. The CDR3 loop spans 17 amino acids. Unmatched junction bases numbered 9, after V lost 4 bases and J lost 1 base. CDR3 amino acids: CASSPLGTRSSYNEQFF. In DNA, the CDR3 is TGCGCCAGCAGCCCCTTAGGGACTAGGAGTTCCTACAATGAGCAGTTCTTC.

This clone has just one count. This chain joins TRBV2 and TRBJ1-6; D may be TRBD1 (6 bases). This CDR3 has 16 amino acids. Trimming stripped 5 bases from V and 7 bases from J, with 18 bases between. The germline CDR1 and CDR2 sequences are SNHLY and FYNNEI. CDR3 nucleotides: TGTGCCAGCAGTAGGGCCCCTAGGCAGGGGAATTCACCCCTCCACTTT. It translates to CASSRAPRQGNSPLHF.

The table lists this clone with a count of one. The CDR3 loop is CASSRGGWNTEAFF. The CDR3 region has the DNA TGTGCCAGCAGCCGGGGGGGCTGGAACACTGAAGCTTTCTTT. The chain recombines TRBV5-8 with TRBJ1-1; TRBD1 might be the D (6 bases). From germline, CDR1 is SGHTS and CDR2 YDEGEE. V lost 4 bases, J lost 1 base, and 11 bases lay in between. The CDR3 runs 14 residues.

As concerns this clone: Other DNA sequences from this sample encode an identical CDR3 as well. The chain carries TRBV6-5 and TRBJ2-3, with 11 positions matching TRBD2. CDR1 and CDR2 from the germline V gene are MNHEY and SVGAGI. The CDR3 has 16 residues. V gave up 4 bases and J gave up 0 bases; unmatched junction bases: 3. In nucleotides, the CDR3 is TGTGCCAGCAGTTTCCGGACTAGCGGGAGCACAGATACGCAGTATTTT. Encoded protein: CASSFRTSGSTDTQYF.

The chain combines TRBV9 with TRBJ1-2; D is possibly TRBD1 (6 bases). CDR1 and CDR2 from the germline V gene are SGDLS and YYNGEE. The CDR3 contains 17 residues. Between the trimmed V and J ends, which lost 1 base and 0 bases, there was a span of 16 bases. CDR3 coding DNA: TGTGCCAGCAGCGTATACGGGACACCTAAAGCTAACTATGGCTACACCTTC. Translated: CASSVYGTPKANYGYTF.

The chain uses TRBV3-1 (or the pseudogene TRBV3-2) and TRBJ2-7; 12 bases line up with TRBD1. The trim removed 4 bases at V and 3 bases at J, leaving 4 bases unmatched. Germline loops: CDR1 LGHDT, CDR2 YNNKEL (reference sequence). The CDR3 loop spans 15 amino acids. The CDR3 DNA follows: TGTGCCAGCAGCCTGGGGACAGGGGGCAACTACGAGCAGTACTTC. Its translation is CASSLGTGGNYEQYF.

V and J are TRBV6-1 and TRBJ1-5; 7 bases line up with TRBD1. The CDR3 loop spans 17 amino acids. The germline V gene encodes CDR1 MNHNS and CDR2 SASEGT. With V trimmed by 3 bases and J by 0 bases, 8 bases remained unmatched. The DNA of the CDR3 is TGTGCCAGCAGTGATGGGACAGCCACTGATAGCAATCAGCCCCAGCATTTT. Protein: CASSDGTATDSNQPQHF.

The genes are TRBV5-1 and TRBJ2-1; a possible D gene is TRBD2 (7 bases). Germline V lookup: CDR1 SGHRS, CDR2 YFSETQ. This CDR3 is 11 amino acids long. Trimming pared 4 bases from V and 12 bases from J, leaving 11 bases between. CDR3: CASSGGARQFF. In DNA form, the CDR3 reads TGCGCCAGCAGCGGGGGGGCGAGGCAGTTCTTC. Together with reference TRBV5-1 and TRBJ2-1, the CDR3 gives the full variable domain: KAGVTQTPRYLIKTRGQQVTLSCSPISGHRSVSWYQQTPGQGLQFLFEYFSETQRNKGNFPGRFSGRQFSNSRSEMNVSTLELGDSALYLCASSGGARQFFGPGTRLTVL.

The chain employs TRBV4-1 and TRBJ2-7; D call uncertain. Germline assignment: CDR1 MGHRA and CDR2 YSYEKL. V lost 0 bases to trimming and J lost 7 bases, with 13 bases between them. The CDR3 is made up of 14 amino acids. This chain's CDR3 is CASSQDRMVREQYF. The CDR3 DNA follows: TGCGCCAGCAGCCAAGATCGAATGGTGCGGGAGCAGTACTTC.

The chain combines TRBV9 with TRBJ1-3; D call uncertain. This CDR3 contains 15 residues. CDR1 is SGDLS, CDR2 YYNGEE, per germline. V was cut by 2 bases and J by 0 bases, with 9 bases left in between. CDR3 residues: CASSVSLDSGNTIYF. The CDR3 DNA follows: TGTGCCAGCAGCGTTTCCTTAGACTCTGGAAACACCATATATTTT.

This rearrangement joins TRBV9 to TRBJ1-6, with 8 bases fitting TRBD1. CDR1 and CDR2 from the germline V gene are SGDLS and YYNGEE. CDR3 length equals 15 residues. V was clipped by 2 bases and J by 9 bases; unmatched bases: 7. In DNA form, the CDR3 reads TGTGCCAGCAGCGTGAGTCAGGGGGCTTCTTCACCCCTCCACTTT. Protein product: CASSVSQGASSPLHF.

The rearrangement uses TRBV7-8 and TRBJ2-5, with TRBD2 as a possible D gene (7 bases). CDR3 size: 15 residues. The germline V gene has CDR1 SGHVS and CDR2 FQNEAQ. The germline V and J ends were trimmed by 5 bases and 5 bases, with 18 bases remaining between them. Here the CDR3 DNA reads TGTGCCAGCAGCCCCAATGCGGGGGCGCGGGAGACCCAGTACTTC. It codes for CASSPNAGARETQYF.

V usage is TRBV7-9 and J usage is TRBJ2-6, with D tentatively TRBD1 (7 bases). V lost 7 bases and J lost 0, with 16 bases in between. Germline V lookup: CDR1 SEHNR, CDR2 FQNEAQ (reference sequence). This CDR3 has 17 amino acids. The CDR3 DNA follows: TGTGCCAGCAACCAGGGGGGTGATACCTCTGGGGCCAACGTCCTGACTTTC. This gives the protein CASNQGGDTSGANVLTF.

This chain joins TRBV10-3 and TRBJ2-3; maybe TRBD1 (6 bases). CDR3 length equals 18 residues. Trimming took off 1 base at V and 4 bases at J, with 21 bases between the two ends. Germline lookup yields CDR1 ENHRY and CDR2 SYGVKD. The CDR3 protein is CAISEWEWGLERPDTQYF. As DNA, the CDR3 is TGTGCCATCAGTGAGTGGGAGTGGGGGCTTGAGCGTCCAGATACGCAGTATTTT.

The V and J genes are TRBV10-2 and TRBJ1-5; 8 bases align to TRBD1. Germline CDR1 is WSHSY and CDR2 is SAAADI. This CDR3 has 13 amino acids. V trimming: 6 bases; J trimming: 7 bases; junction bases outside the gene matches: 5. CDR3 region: CASRGQAGQPQHF. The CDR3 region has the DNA TGCGCCAGCAGGGGACAGGCGGGCCAGCCCCAGCATTTT.

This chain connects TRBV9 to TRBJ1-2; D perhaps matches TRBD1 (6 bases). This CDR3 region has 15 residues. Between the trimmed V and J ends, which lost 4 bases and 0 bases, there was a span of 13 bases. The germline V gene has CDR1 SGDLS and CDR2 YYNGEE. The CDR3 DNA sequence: TGTGCCAGCAGCCTAACAGGGACCCCTAACTATGGCTACACCTTC. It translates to CASSLTGTPNYGYTF.

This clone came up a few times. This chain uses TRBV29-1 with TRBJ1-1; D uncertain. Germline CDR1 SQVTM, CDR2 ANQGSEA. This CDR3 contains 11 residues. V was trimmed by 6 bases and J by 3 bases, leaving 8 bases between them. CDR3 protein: CSVGGHTEAFF. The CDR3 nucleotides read TGCAGCGTGGGAGGGCACACTGAAGCTTTCTTT. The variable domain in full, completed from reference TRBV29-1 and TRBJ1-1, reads SAVISQKPSRDICQRGTSLTIQCQVDSQVTMMFWYRQQPGQSLTLIATANQGSEATYESGFVIDKFPISRPNLTFSTLTVSNMSPEDSSIYLCSVGGHTEAFFGQGTRLTVV.

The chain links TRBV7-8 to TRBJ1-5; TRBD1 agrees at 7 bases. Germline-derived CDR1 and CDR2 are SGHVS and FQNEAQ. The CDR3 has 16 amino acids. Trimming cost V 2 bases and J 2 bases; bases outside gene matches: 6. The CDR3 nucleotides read TGTGCCAGCAGCTTAAAGGGGGCTGGTGGCAATCAGCCCCAGCATTTT. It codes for CASSLKGAGGNQPQHF.

The DNA of the CDR3 is TGTGCCAGCAGCTTGTCGACAGTTAACACTGAAGCTTTCTTT. This gives the protein CASSLSTVNTEAFF. The rearrangement uses TRBV5-5 and TRBJ1-1; D is possibly TRBD1 (5 bases). Trimming removed 1 base from V and 2 bases from J, with 9 bases in between. The CDR3 sequence is 14 residues long. Germline V gene data show CDR1 as SGHKS and CDR2 as YYEKEE (reference sequence).

The CDR3 sequence is CASSPHGGQHGHYEQYF. The DNA for the CDR3 is TGTGCCAGCAGTCCCCACGGGGGACAGCATGGCCACTACGAGCAGTACTTC. J is TRBJ2-7 and V is TRBV6-2 or TRBV6-3; possible D gene TRBD1, 7 bases. Per germline, CDR1 MNHEY and CDR2 SVGEGT. This CDR3 has 17 residues. The V end lost 5 bases, the J end lost 3 bases, and 23 bases lay between the germline ends.